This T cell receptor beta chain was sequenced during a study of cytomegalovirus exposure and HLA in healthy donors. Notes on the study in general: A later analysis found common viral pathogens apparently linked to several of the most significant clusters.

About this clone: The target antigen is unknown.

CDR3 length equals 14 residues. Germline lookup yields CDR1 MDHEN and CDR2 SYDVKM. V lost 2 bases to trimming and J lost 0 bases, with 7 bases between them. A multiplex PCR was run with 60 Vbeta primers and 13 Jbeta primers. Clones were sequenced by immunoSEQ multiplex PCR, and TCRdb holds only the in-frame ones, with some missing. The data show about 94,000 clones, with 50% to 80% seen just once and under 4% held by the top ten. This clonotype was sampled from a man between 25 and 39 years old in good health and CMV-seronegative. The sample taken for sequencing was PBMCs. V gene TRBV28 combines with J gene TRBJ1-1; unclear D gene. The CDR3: CASSLRGMNTEAFF. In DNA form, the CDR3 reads TGTGCCAGCAGTTTACGGGGTATGAACACTGAAGCTTTCTTT.